These 18 T cell receptor beta chains originate from one sample sequenced in a study of Ad26.COV2.S vaccination and SARS-CoV-2 variants. Only in-frame clones appear in the TCRdb table, and some are missing; sequencing was by immunoSEQ multiplex PCR. Of 500,000 or so clones listed, 89% are singletons. Treatment defined: some 19 received Ad26.COV2.S at low or high dose, single or two shots; several received placebo; per-sample allocation not given. Sampling happened 63 days after the first vaccine or placebo injection. The material sequenced was peripheral blood, taken in a trial of Ad26.COV2.S vaccine versus placebo. The source is a person between 18 and 65 years old who received the Ad26.COV2.S COVID-19 vaccine or a placebo.

The chain uses TRBV28 and TRBJ2-2; TRBD1 might be the D (6 bases). Looked up from germline, CDR1 is MDHEN and CDR2 is SYDVKM. The V end lost 1 base, the J end lost 4 bases, and 13 bases lay between the germline ends. This CDR3 has 16 amino acids. The CDR3 DNA follows: TGTGCCAGCAGTTTATTCAGGGGAAGTGGCACCGGGGAGCTGTTTTTT. Translated, it gives CASSLFRGSGTGELFF.

The chain links TRBV13 to TRBJ2-3; 10 bases are a match to TRBD2. The CDR3 runs 15 residues. The V gene end was trimmed by 1 base and the J gene end by 5 bases; junction bases not matched to a gene: 3. Looked up from germline, CDR1 is PRHDT and CDR2 is FYEKMQ (reference sequence). The DNA of the CDR3 is TGTGCCAGCAGCTTAGTTGGGACTAGCGAAGATACGCAGTATTTT. Protein sequence: CASSLVGTSEDTQYF.

This chain connects TRBV13 to TRBJ2-1, with TRBD1 matching over 7 bases. The CDR3 has 13 residues. The V gene's germline CDR1 is PRHDT and CDR2 FYEKMQ (reference sequence). V trimming: 0 bases; J trimming: 15 bases; junction bases outside the gene matches: 8. CDR3 protein: CASSLGTGVGSFF. The CDR3 DNA sequence: TGTGCCAGCAGCTTAGGAACAGGGGTTGGTTCGTTCTTC. Full variable domain (outside the CDR3, taken from reference TRBV13 and TRBJ2-1): AAGVIQSPRHLIKEKRETATLKCYPIPRHDTVYWYQQGPGQDPQFLISFYEKMQSDKGSIPDRFSAQQFSDYHSELNMSSLELGDSALYFCASSLGTGVGSFFGPGTRLTVL.

The chain links TRBV6-6 to TRBJ2-4; D possibly uses TRBD1 or TRBD2 (5 bases each). Trimming took 4 bases from V and 0 from J, leaving 13 bases between them. This CDR3 spans 16 amino acids. Germline CDR1 reads MNHNY; CDR2 reads SVGAGI (reference sequence). The CDR3 spells CASSSLGVLAKNIQYF. CDR3 nucleotides: TGTGCCAGCAGTTCCCTGGGGGTACTAGCCAAAAACATTCAGTACTTC.

This chain links TRBV11-3 with TRBJ1-2; D uncertain. Deletions cut 1 base from V and 4 bases from J, with 16 bases between. The CDR3 contains 16 residues. Germline values: CDR1 SGHNT, CDR2 YENEEA. The CDR3 here is CASSLVPTFVFYGYTF. The CDR3, as DNA: TGTGCCAGCAGCTTAGTTCCAACGTTCGTATTCTATGGCTACACCTTC.

This clone appeared once. V is TRBV3-1 (or the pseudogene TRBV3-2) and J is TRBJ1-1; possible D gene TRBD1, 6 bases. The CDR3 runs to 15 residues. From germline, CDR1 is LGHDT and CDR2 YNNKEL (reference sequence). Trimming left V 0 bases short and J 1 base short, with 9 bases between. As DNA, the CDR3 is TGTGCCAGCAGCCAAGATGAGGGGGAGAACACTGAAGCTTTCTTT. Translation: CASSQDEGENTEAFF.

This clone was counted once. The chain employs TRBV6-1 and TRBJ2-6; 8 bases agree with TRBD2. Germline trimming cut 3 bases from V and 4 bases from J; bases unmatched to any gene: 8. Germline CDR1 reads MNHNS; CDR2 reads SASEGT. This CDR3 is built from 17 residues. This CDR3 is CASSDEAGVFGANVLTF. The CDR3 DNA reads TGTGCCAGCAGTGATGAAGCGGGGGTTTTCGGGGCCAACGTCCTGACTTTC.

This chain links TRBV18 with TRBJ2-1; 9 bases align to TRBD1. The CDR3 extends over 15 amino acids. CDR1 is KGHSH, CDR2 LQKENI, per germline. V was pared by 3 bases and J by 8 bases, with 8 bases of the junction left unmatched. DNA for the CDR3: TGTGCCAGCTCACCGCCGGGACAGGGTGGACATGAGCAGTTCTTC. The encoded protein is CASSPPGQGGHEQFF.

V is TRBV19 and J is TRBJ2-2, with unresolved D. The CDR3 length is 17 residues. V dropped 7 bases and J dropped 5 bases, with 23 bases sitting between them. In germline, CDR1 is LNHDA, CDR2 SQIVND (reference sequence). The CDR3 is CASTSLPPQMMTGELFF. Written as DNA, the CDR3 is TGTGCCAGTACCTCACTCCCACCCCAAATGATGACCGGGGAGCTGTTTTTT.

As regards this clone: The sample holds other DNA sequences that translate to the same CDR3. The chain combines TRBV28 with TRBJ1-2; no clear D. Trimming cost V 3 bases and J 4 bases, with 6 bases left between them. Germline-derived CDR1 and CDR2 are MDHEN and SYDVKM. The CDR3 is 12 amino acids. The CDR3 loop reads CASSFRGYGYTF. The CDR3 nucleotides read TGTGCCAGCAGTTTTCGGGGCTATGGCTACACCTTC.

The rearrangement joins TRBV7-3 to TRBJ1-1; unclear D gene. The germline V gene encodes CDR1 SGHTA and CDR2 FQGTGA. The CDR3 runs to 13 residues. Trimming removed 2 bases at V and 0 bases at J, with 4 bases between. Here the CDR3 reads CASSLVVNTEAFF. The CDR3 DNA follows: TGTGCCAGCAGCTTAGTGGTGAACACTGAAGCTTTCTTT.

This clone was counted once. J is TRBJ2-3 and V is TRBV18; 14 bases align to TRBD2. The CDR3 consists of 16 residues. The junction had 6 bases not matched to a gene; V was cut back by 6 bases and J by 4 bases. CDR1 is KGHSH, CDR2 LQKENI, per germline. The CDR3 DNA is TGTGCCAGCTCCCCGGGGACTAGCGGGAGTGCAGATACGCAGTATTTT. Residues: CASSPGTSGSADTQYF.

V is TRBV24-1 and J is TRBJ2-3; tentatively, D is TRBD2 (5 bases). Germline values: CDR1 KGHDR, CDR2 SFDVKD. This CDR3 has 15 residues. Trimming pared 9 bases from V and 6 bases from J, leaving 21 bases between. CDR3 sequence reads: CATSTEAVRGDTQYF. CDR3 DNA sequence: TGTGCCACCTCGACGGAGGCGGTACGAGGGGATACGCAGTATTTT.

The CDR3 region is CASSFLGSNYGYTF. CDR3 nucleotides: TGTGCCAGCAGCTTCCTGGGATCTAACTATGGCTACACCTTC. The gene calls are TRBV5-6 and TRBJ1-2; D call uncertain. Germline V gene lookup returns CDR1 SGHDT and CDR2 YYEEEE. V shed 2 bases and J shed 0 bases, with 8 bases lying between them. The CDR3 spans 14 residues.

J is TRBJ2-7 and V is TRBV5-1, with 12 nucleotides matching TRBD2. The CDR3 contains 16 residues. Trimming took 0 bases from V and 5 from J; bases not matched to a gene: 6. The germline gives CDR1 SGHRS, CDR2 YFSETQ. This CDR3 is CASSLGLAGGQHEQYV. CDR3 nucleotides: TGCGCCAGCAGCTTGGGCCTAGCGGGAGGGCAGCACGAGCAGTACGTC.

This sequence joins TRBV5-4 and TRBJ1-1; D is unclear. Trimming took off 0 bases at V and 0 bases at J, with 18 bases between the two ends. The CDR3 runs 18 residues. The germline V gene has CDR1 SGHNT and CDR2 YYREEE (reference sequence). CDR3: CASSLGDSIGGMNTEAFF. In DNA, the CDR3 is TGTGCCAGCAGCTTGGGGGATTCTATTGGAGGGATGAACACTGAAGCTTTCTTT.

The rearrangement uses TRBV2 and TRBJ2-7; maybe TRBD2 (6 bases). From germline, CDR1 is SNHLY and CDR2 FYNNEI. Trimming took off 8 bases at V and 0 bases at J, with 11 bases between the two ends. The CDR3 spans 13 residues. CDR3 sequence: CASLAVVSYEQYF. The CDR3 DNA follows: TGTGCCAGCTTAGCGGTAGTCTCCTACGAGCAGTACTTC.

The chain couples TRBV18 to TRBJ1-6; D gene ambiguous. The germline V and J ends were trimmed by 3 bases and 7 bases, with 10 bases remaining between them. The CDR3 extends over 14 amino acids. Germline V gene lookup returns CDR1 KGHSH and CDR2 LQKENI. CDR3 sequence (DNA): TGTGCCAGCTCACCGAGGGTTGAGAATTCACCCCTCCACTTT. Its translation: CASSPRVENSPLHF.